This TCR beta chain came from a study of blood T cell repertoires in COVID-19. In the study overall: Collection of acute and convalescent COVID-19 samples took place in the United States, Italy and Spain. In each case, the material was cDNA or gDNA derived from T cells, B-cell-depleted T cells, or PBMCs.

Source study methods: Estimation of nucleated cell counts relied on the amplification of reference gene primers. Measured with immunoSEQ multiplex PCR; TCRdb has only the in-frame clones, and not every one. The V and J calls and the clone size are those of that table, but D and trimming were determined from the DNA. This sample has roughly 100,000 clones, with around 90% found just once. This CDR3 is 14 amino acids long. Germline V CDR1 and CDR2: SGHTA, FQGNSA. Trimming took 3 bases from V and 6 from J; bases not matched to a gene: 3. J is TRBJ1-5 and V is TRBV7-2, with 9 bases that match TRBD1. The receptor comes from a human donor in a cohort sampled during active COVID-19. What was sequenced was peripheral blood. The CDR3 is CASSFTGGIQPQHF. The CDR3 DNA reads as TGTGCCAGCAGCTTCACAGGGGGCATTCAGCCCCAGCATTTT.